This TCR beta chain was identified during a study of T cells in localized non-small cell lung cancer. Study-wide findings and caveats: Adjacent lung exhibited a median of approximately 59 among the 100 most abundant tumor clones. Blood T cell density predicted longer survival; adjacent-lung clonality, shorter.

TCRdb keeps only in-frame clones here, not all; method: immunoSEQ multiplex PCR. The sample has 10,000 to 12,000 clones; under 55% are singletons. This clone occurred a few times. What it binds is not known. The junction and the germline gene differ at one end; a read error may be behind it. Source: lymph node tissue, taken before any cancer treatment. This TCR was sampled from a woman aged 40-70 years with stage II squamous cell lung carcinoma.

CDR3 nucleotides: TGTGCCAGCAGCAAACAGGCTAGCACAGATATGCAGTATTTT. Translating it yields CASSKQASTDMQYF. V is TRBV7-2 and J is TRBJ2-3, with D perhaps given as TRBD1 or TRBD2 (5 bases each). Germline loops: CDR1 SGHTA, CDR2 FQGNSA. The CDR3 totals 14 residues.